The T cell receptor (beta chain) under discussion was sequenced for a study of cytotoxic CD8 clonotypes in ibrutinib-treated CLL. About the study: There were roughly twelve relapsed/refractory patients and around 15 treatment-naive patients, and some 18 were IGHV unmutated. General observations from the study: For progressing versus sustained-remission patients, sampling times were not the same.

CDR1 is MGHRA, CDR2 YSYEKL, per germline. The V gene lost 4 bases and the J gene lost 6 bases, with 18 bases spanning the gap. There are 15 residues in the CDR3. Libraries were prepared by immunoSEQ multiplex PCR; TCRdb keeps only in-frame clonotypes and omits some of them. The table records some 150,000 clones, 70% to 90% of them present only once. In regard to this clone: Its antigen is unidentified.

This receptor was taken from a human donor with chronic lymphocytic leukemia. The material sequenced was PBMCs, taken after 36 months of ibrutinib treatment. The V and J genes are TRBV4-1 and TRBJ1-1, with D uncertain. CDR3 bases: TGCGCCAGCAGCCTTGGCGGACTAGGTGCCCCTGAAGCTTTCTTT. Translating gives CASSLGGLGAPEAFF.